This T cell receptor beta chain was obtained from a study of blood T cells in healthy people across ages. Findings and caveats of the study: Long-lived donors had more naive CD4+ cells and higher diversity than aged donors. Naive T cell percentage by flow cytometry tracked strongly with beta diversity. Conclusively comparing naive with antigen-experienced cells was impossible with unsorted PBMCs.

Trimming left V 8 bases short and J 1 base short, with 15 bases between. This CDR3 contains 13 residues. Germline assignment: CDR1 DFQATT and CDR2 SNEGSKA (reference sequence). A J-beta primer mix and a sample-barcoded 5' primer were used in a second PCR of about 7 to 12 cycles. Each of the samples gave a minimum of 2.5 million paired-end reads that contained CDR3. TCRdb redid the calling of the 5' RACE reads with MiXCR, one entry per CDR3 protein. The sample lists 1.5 million to 2 million distinct CDR3 sequences, about 39% occurring once. In its sample, this clonotype was seen a few times. What it binds is not known.

The rearrangement links TRBV20-1 to TRBJ2-7, with D hard to call. The sample consisted of blood. The origin of this receptor is a human donor in good health. CDR3 loop: CSTQIGDSYEQYF. CDR3 coding DNA: TGCAGTACTCAGATTGGGGATTCCTACGAGCAGTACTTC.